This record covers a single T cell receptor (beta chain). Its specificity is not known. Germline-derived CDR1 and CDR2 are SGDLS and YYNGEE. Trimming removed 2 bases at V and 7 bases at J, with 13 bases between. This CDR3 contains 14 residues. Some clones are missing from TCRdb's copy, which holds only in-frame ones; the method was immunoSEQ multiplex PCR. The repertoire has 70,000 or so clones, 87% of them found once; the top ten carry roughly 2.5%. The sample originates from a study of OX40 agonist ivuxolimab in advanced cancers. Findings and caveats of the study: The expanded peripheral T cells' antigen specificity was not determined. Compared with CD4+, CD8+ T cells on average had more expanded clones.

The TCR comes from an adult with an advanced solid tumor such as melanoma, head and neck, liver or kidney cancer. Sequencing used CD4+ or CD8+ T cells sorted from blood, obtained in a trial of the OX40 agonist ivuxolimab. The chain links TRBV9 to TRBJ1-5, with a tentative D call TRBD1 (6 bases). CDR3 residues: CASSVGGARQPQHF. The DNA for the CDR3 is TGTGCCAGCAGCGTGGGGGGGGCTCGGCAGCCCCAGCATTTT.